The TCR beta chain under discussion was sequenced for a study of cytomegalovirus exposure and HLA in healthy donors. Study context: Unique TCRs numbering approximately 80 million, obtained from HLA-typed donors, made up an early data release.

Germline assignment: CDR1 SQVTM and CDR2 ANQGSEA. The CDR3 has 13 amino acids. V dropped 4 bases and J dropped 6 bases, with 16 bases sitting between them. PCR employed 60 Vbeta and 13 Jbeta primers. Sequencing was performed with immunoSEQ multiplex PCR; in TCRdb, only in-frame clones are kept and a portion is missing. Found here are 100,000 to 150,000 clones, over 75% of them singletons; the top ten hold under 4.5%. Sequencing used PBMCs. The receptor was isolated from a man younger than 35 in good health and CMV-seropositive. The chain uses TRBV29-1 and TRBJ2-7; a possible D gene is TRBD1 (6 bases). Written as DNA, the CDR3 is TGCAGCGTTGTTAGGACAGATCCCCGCGAGCAGTACTTC. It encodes CSVVRTDPREQYF.